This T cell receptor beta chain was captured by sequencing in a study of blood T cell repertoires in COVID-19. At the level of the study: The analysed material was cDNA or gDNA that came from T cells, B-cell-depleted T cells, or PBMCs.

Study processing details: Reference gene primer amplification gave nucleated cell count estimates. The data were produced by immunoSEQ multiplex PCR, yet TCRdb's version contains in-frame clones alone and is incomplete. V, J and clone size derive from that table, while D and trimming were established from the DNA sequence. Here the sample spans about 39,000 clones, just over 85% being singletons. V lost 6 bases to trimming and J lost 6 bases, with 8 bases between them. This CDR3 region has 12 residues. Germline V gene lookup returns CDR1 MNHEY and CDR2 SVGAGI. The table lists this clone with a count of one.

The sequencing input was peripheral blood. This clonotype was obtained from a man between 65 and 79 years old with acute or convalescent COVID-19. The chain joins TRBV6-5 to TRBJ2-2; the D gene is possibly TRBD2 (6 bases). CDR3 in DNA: TGTGCCAGCAGGAGGGAGGCCGGGGAGCTGTTTTTT. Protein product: CASRREAGELFF.